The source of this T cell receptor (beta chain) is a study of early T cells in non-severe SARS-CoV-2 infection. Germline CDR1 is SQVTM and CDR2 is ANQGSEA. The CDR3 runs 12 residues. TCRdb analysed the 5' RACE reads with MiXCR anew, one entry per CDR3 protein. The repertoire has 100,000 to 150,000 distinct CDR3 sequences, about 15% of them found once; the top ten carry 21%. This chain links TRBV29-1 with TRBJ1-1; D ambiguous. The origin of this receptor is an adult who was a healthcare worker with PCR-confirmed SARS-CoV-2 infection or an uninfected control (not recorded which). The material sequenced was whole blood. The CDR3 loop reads CTTNRGNTEAFF. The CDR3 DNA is TGCACCACAAACCGAGGGAACACTGAAGCTTTCTTT.